The rows below give T cell receptor beta chains drawn from one sample of a study of Ad26.COV2.S vaccination and SARS-CoV-2 variants. Sequenced by immunoSEQ multiplex PCR; TCRdb stores in-frame clones only, minus some. The table records around 320,000 clones, about 86% of them present only once. The starting material was peripheral blood, obtained in a trial of Ad26.COV2.S vaccine versus placebo. The receptors originated from a person aged 18-60 years who received the Ad26.COV2.S COVID-19 vaccine or a placebo. Both conserved end residues are part of each CDR3. Each record gives: V gene, J gene, D gene, clone size, CDR3 protein, CDR3 DNA. The D gene is left open where the match is weak. Size values are once, few and many counts, or a class for expanded clones, and some rows have none.

v_call: TRBV7-2
j_call: TRBJ1-4
d_call: .
clone_size: .
cdr3_aa: CASTLRGGGEKLFF
cdr3_nt: TGTGCCAGCACCCTCCGGGGGGGTGGTGAAAAACTGTTTTTT

v_call: TRBV10-3
j_call: TRBJ2-1
d_call: TRBD2
clone_size: .
cdr3_aa: CAISVQGTSNNEQFF
cdr3_nt: TGTGCCATCAGTGTGCAAGGGACTAGCAACAATGAGCAGTTCTTC

v_call: TRBV10-1
j_call: TRBJ2-5
d_call: .
clone_size: .
cdr3_aa: CASSPKLTRAGPQETQYF
cdr3_nt: TGCGCCAGCAGTCCGAAACTAACTAGGGCGGGGCCACAAGAGACCCAGTACTTC

v_call: TRBV18
j_call: TRBJ1-1
d_call: .
clone_size: .
cdr3_aa: CASSPGRQGITEAFF
cdr3_nt: TGTGCCAGCTCACCAGGCCGGCAGGGTATAACTGAAGCTTTCTTT

v_call: TRBV6-5
j_call: TRBJ1-5
d_call: .
clone_size: once
cdr3_aa: CASTVTTDSNQPQHF
cdr3_nt: TGTGCCAGCACAGTCACGACAGATAGCAATCAGCCCCAGCATTTT

v_call: TRBV18
j_call: TRBJ1-2
d_call: TRBD1
clone_size: .
cdr3_aa: CASSPSPGTGNYGYTF
cdr3_nt: TGTGCCAGCTCACCCAGTCCCGGGACAGGGAACTATGGCTACACCTTC

v_call: TRBV5-1
j_call: TRBJ1-1
d_call: .
clone_size: .
cdr3_aa: CASSSFRGTEAFF
cdr3_nt: TGCGCCAGCAGTTCGTTCCGGGGGACTGAAGCTTTCTTT

v_call: TRBV15
j_call: TRBJ2-3
d_call: TRBD2
clone_size: .
cdr3_aa: CATSRGGASGLAGAPQYF
cdr3_nt: TGTGCCACCAGCAGAGGAGGGGCTTCGGGACTAGCGGGGGCTCCGCAGTATTTT

v_call: TRBV6-5
j_call: TRBJ2-7
d_call: .
clone_size: .
cdr3_aa: CASISRPHEQYF
cdr3_nt: TGTGCCAGCATATCACGGCCCCACGAGCAGTACTTC

v_call: TRBV5-1
j_call: TRBJ1-6
d_call: TRBD1
clone_size: .
cdr3_aa: CASSSHRGGDSPLHF
cdr3_nt: TGCGCCAGCAGCTCGCACAGGGGTGGGGATTCACCCCTCCACTTT

v_call: TRBV9
j_call: TRBJ2-3
d_call: .
clone_size: once
cdr3_aa: CASSFRSLPPDTQYF
cdr3_nt: TGTGCCAGCAGCTTCCGATCCTTACCCCCAGATACGCAGTATTTT

v_call: TRBV6-5
j_call: TRBJ1-6
d_call: .
clone_size: .
cdr3_aa: CASKQVESPLHF
cdr3_nt: TGTGCCAGCAAACAGGTGGAATCACCCCTCCACTTT

v_call: TRBV30
j_call: TRBJ1-4
d_call: TRBD1
clone_size: .
cdr3_aa: CAWSPGDREREKLFF
cdr3_nt: TGTGCCTGGAGTCCGGGGGACAGGGAGAGGGAAAAACTGTTTTTT

v_call: TRBV5-1
j_call: TRBJ2-7
d_call: TRBD1
clone_size: .
cdr3_aa: CATRAGTGPYEQYF
cdr3_nt: TGCGCCACCAGAGCCGGGACAGGGCCCTACGAGCAGTACTTC

v_call: TRBV2
j_call: TRBJ2-6
d_call: TRBD1
clone_size: .
cdr3_aa: CASSRDRGTGANVLTF
cdr3_nt: TGTGCCAGCAGTCGGGACAGGGGTACTGGGGCCAACGTCCTGACTTTC

v_call: TRBV11-2
j_call: TRBJ2-4
d_call: TRBD1
clone_size: .
cdr3_aa: CASSPSGGVYIQYF
cdr3_nt: TGTGCCAGCAGCCCCTCAGGGGGAGTGTACATTCAGTACTTC

v_call: TRBV5-1
j_call: TRBJ1-1
d_call: .
clone_size: .
cdr3_aa: CASSSRGWGTEAFF
cdr3_nt: TGCGCCAGCAGCTCCAGGGGATGGGGCACTGAAGCTTTCTTT

v_call: TRBV27
j_call: TRBJ2-3
d_call: .
clone_size: .
cdr3_aa: CASSLRRGDTQYF
cdr3_nt: TGTGCCAGCAGTCTACGAAGGGGGGATACGCAGTATTTT

v_call: TRBV5-1
j_call: TRBJ1-6
d_call: .
clone_size: .
cdr3_aa: CASSLGSSSYNSPLHF
cdr3_nt: TGCGCCAGCAGCTTGGGGTCCAGCTCCTATAATTCACCCCTCCACTTT

v_call: TRBV7-2
j_call: TRBJ1-2
d_call: .
clone_size: .
cdr3_aa: CASSRGGIYGYTF
cdr3_nt: TGTGCCAGCAGCCGCGGGGGAATCTATGGCTACACCTTC

v_call: TRBV6-5
j_call: TRBJ2-2
d_call: TRBD1
clone_size: .
cdr3_aa: CASTGTANTGELFF
cdr3_nt: TGTGCCAGCACCGGGACAGCGAACACCGGGGAGCTGTTTTTT

v_call: TRBV4-1
j_call: TRBJ1-2
d_call: .
clone_size: once
cdr3_aa: CASSQDDSHGYTF
cdr3_nt: TGCGCCAGCAGCCAAGATGACAGTCATGGCTACACCTTC

v_call: TRBV11-3
j_call: TRBJ2-3
d_call: TRBD2
clone_size: .
cdr3_aa: CASSSGLAGTSTDTQYF
cdr3_nt: TGTGCCAGCAGCTCCGGACTAGCGGGGACGAGCACAGATACGCAGTATTTT

v_call: TRBV11-2
j_call: TRBJ2-1
d_call: .
clone_size: .
cdr3_aa: CASSYGVGPYNEQFF
cdr3_nt: TGTGCCAGCAGCTACGGGGTGGGGCCGTACAATGAGCAGTTCTTC

v_call: TRBV7-4
j_call: TRBJ1-3
d_call: .
clone_size: .
cdr3_aa: CASSLNGIHQEVHSGNTIYF
cdr3_nt: TGTGCCAGCAGCTTAAATGGGATACATCAGGAGGTACACTCTGGAAACACCATATATTTT

v_call: TRBV6-4
j_call: TRBJ2-1
d_call: .
clone_size: .
cdr3_aa: CASSALGRTGAPYNEQFF
cdr3_nt: TGTGCCAGCAGTGCCCTCGGACGGACGGGGGCTCCATACAATGAGCAGTTCTTC

v_call: TRBV6-5
j_call: TRBJ1-2
d_call: .
clone_size: .
cdr3_aa: CASSYSIQGLYGYTF
cdr3_nt: TGTGCCAGCAGTTACTCGATACAGGGACTTTATGGCTACACCTTC

v_call: TRBV23-1
j_call: TRBJ2-7
d_call: .
clone_size: few
cdr3_aa: CASSCRGTHEQYF
cdr3_nt: TGCGCCAGCAGTTGCAGGGGAACCCACGAGCAGTACTTC

v_call: TRBV30
j_call: TRBJ2-7
d_call: TRBD2
clone_size: .
cdr3_aa: CAWAKGLAGGRSAYEQYF
cdr3_nt: TGTGCCTGGGCTAAGGGTCTAGCGGGGGGCCGGAGCGCCTACGAGCAGTACTTC

v_call: TRBV4-3
j_call: TRBJ1-2
d_call: .
clone_size: .
cdr3_aa: CASSQDLGNHYGYTF
cdr3_nt: TGCGCCAGCAGCCAAGATCTGGGGAACCACTATGGCTACACCTTC

v_call: TRBV6-5
j_call: TRBJ1-2
d_call: TRBD1
clone_size: .
cdr3_aa: CASYRGGYGYTF
cdr3_nt: TGTGCCAGCTACAGGGGAGGCTATGGCTACACCTTC